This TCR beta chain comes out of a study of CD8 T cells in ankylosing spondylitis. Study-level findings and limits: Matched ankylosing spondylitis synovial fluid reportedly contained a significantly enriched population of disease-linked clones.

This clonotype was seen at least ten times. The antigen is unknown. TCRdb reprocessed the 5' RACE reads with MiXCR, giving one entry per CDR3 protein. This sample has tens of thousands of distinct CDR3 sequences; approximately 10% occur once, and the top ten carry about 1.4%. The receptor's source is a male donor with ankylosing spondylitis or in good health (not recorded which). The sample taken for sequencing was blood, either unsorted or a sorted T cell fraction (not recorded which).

The CDR3 sequence is CASSQGDGAGYTF. Written as DNA, the CDR3 is TGTGCCAGCAGCCAAGGGGACGGGGCTGGCTACACCTTC. The chain is built from TRBV3-1 and TRBJ1-2; D may be TRBD1 (5 bases). Germline values: CDR1 LGHDT, CDR2 YNNKEL (reference sequence). The CDR3 loop spans 13 amino acids. Trimming cost V 1 base and J 7 bases, with 10 bases left between them. Together with reference TRBV3-1 and TRBJ1-2, the CDR3 gives the full variable domain: DTAVSQTPKYLVTQMGNDKSIKCEQNLGHDTMYWYKQDSKKFLKIMFSYNNKELIINETVPNRFSPKSPDKAHLNLHINSLELGDSAVYFCASSQGDGAGYTFGSGTRLTVV.